This TCR beta chain was identified in a study of T cell responses to AZD1222 COVID-19 vaccine. Profiled with immunoSEQ multiplex PCR; TCRdb holds only in-frame clones, not every one. The profile shows tens of thousands of clones, over 85% of them singletons. The sequences come from peripheral blood, collected on day 0 of AZD1222 vaccination. The TCR was taken from an adult in good health.

CDR3 protein: CSASRTGGNYGYTF. DNA for the CDR3: TGCAGTGCTAGTAGGACAGGGGGCAACTATGGCTACACCTTC. The rearrangement uses TRBV20-1 and TRBJ1-2; TRBD1 agrees at 11 bases. CDR1 DFQATT and CDR2 SNEGSKA come from the germline V gene (reference sequence). The junction had 2 bases not matched to a gene; V was cut back by 3 bases and J by 2 bases. The CDR3 loop spans 14 amino acids.